Below are 19 T cell receptor beta chains sequenced from a single sample in a study of regulatory T cells in long-lasting Graves disease. Time point defined: newly diagnosed GD, antithyroid drugs for less than 3 months. From RNA extracted from PBMCs, the TCR library was made. Researchers made TCR beta libraries by using iRepertoire HTBI primers and running Arm-PCR on CDR3 regions. Using its own MiXCR run on the multiplex PCR reads, TCRdb lists one record per CDR3 protein. The sample comprises roughly 420,000 distinct CDR3 sequences, 15% to 20% of which are singletons, and about 10% rests with the top ten. The sample was also linked to a second study, of T cells in Graves' hyperthyroidism and ophthalmopathy.

Source: peripheral blood mononuclear cells (PBMCs), taken at new diagnosis, from a patient treated with antithyroid drugs. All receptors derive from a young woman with Graves disease.

This clonotype was picked up many times. The chain couples TRBV5-1 to TRBJ2-7; 8 positions agree with TRBD2. This CDR3 spans 15 amino acids. Unmatched junction bases numbered 4, after V lost 0 bases and J lost 2 bases. Per germline, CDR1 SGHRS and CDR2 YFSETQ. The CDR3 nucleotides are TGCGCCAGCAGCTTGGATATTAGCGGGACCTACGAGCAGTACTTC. Residues: CASSLDISGTYEQYF.

This clonotype was seen ten or more times. The V call is TRBV20-1, the J call TRBJ2-1; D is perhaps TRBD1 or TRBD2 (5 bases each). Between the trimmed V and J ends, which lost 4 bases and 0 bases, there was a span of 22 bases. Per the germline V gene, CDR1 is DFQATT and CDR2 is SNEGSKA (reference sequence). There are 18 residues in the CDR3. CDR3 region: CSATPGTNPRYSYNEQFF. DNA of the CDR3: TGCAGTGCTACTCCCGGGACCAATCCCAGATACTCCTACAATGAGCAGTTCTTC.

A few counts support this clonotype. J is TRBJ1-5 and V is TRBV10-2; TRBD1 matches 7 bases. Germline V gene sequence: CDR1 WSHSY, CDR2 SAAADI. This CDR3 comprises 15 residues. V gave up 4 bases and J gave up 4 bases; unmatched junction bases: 7. Here the CDR3 reads CASSGHRGINQPQHF. DNA for the CDR3: TGCGCCAGCAGTGGACACAGGGGAATAAATCAGCCCCAGCATTTT.

This chain links TRBV6-2 or TRBV6-3 with TRBJ1-2, with 10 bases aligning to TRBD1. Germline V CDR1 and CDR2: MNHEY, SVGEGT. V gave up 9 bases and J gave up 0 bases; unmatched junction bases: 4. The CDR3 length is 14 residues. The CDR3 region is CASGTGEPNYGYTF. CDR3 sequence (DNA): TGTGCCAGTGGGACAGGGGAGCCTAACTATGGCTACACCTTC.

This clonotype was seen at least ten times. V is TRBV20-1 and J is TRBJ2-5; the D is unclear. The V and J ends lost 6 bases and 3 bases respectively, with 11 bases between them. CDR1 is DFQATT, CDR2 SNEGSKA, per germline (reference sequence). The CDR3 extends over 12 amino acids. CDR3 sequence: CSACPEKETQYF. The CDR3 DNA follows: TGCAGTGCCTGTCCGGAAAAAGAGACCCAGTACTTC.

This clonotype was counted between two and nine times. The chain is built from TRBV3-1 and TRBJ2-6, with 10 positions matching TRBD1. Germline V gene data show CDR1 as LGHDT and CDR2 as YNNKEL (reference sequence). This CDR3 contains 17 residues. V gave up 4 bases and J gave up 0 bases; unmatched junction bases: 3. The CDR3 region has the DNA TGTGCCAGCAGCCGGACAGGGGGGTTCTCTGGGGCCAACGTCCTGACTTTC. Its protein product is CASSRTGGFSGANVLTF.

In DNA, the CDR3 is TGCAGTGCGAAAGGACAGGCGCTCATTCATTACAATGAGCAGTTCTTC. Amino acids: CSAKGQALIHYNEQFF. The J gene is TRBJ2-1, the V gene TRBV20-1, with 7 bases aligning to TRBD1. The germline V gene encodes CDR1 DFQATT and CDR2 SNEGSKA (reference sequence). The CDR3 runs to 16 residues. The junction had 15 bases not matched to a gene; V was cut back by 6 bases and J by 4 bases.

Concerning this clonotype itself: Compared with germline, one end of the junction differs, possibly owing to a read error. The CDR3 DNA reads TGTGCCAGCAGTACTCAAACCGGGGAGCTATTTTTT. It specifies CASSTQTGELFF. This rearrangement joins TRBV28 to TRBJ2-2; maybe TRBD2 (5 bases). CDR1 is MDHEN, CDR2 SYDVKM, per germline. The CDR3 spans 12 residues.

This clonotype has ten or more counts. This chain joins TRBV4-3 and TRBJ2-5; 8 nucleotides line up with TRBD1. The CDR3 extends over 15 amino acids. Looked up from germline, CDR1 is LGHNA and CDR2 is YSLEER. Trimming took 0 bases from V and 5 from J; bases not matched to a gene: 5. CDR3 loop: CASSQDRGQGETQYF. CDR3 coding DNA: TGCGCCAGCAGCCAAGACAGGGGGCAAGGGGAGACCCAGTACTTC.

This clonotype was observed at least ten times. The chain carries TRBV6-5 and TRBJ2-3; 9 positions agree with TRBD1. The CDR3 length is 17 residues. V trimming: 4 bases; J trimming: 3 bases; junction bases outside the gene matches: 11. Germline-derived CDR1 and CDR2 are MNHEY and SVGAGI. The CDR3 DNA sequence: TGTGCCAGCAGTTCCCACGCCGGGACAGGGAGGACAGATACGCAGTATTTT. Translation: CASSSHAGTGRTDTQYF.

This clonotype occurred many times. The chain links TRBV12-3 or TRBV12-4 to TRBJ2-1; D might be TRBD1 or TRBD2, each matching 5 bases. This CDR3 has 14 amino acids. V was shortened by 8 bases and J by 9 bases, with 20 bases between the two germline ends. The CDR3 reads CASGRDPRLGEQFF. CDR3 sequence (DNA): TGTGCCAGCGGCCGGGACCCACGCCTTGGTGAGCAGTTCTTC.

The chain recombines TRBV12-3 or TRBV12-4 with TRBJ2-2; weak D call: TRBD1 (6 bases). The CDR3 contains 15 residues. Between the trimmed V and J ends, which lost 5 bases and 8 bases, there was a span of 18 bases. The CDR3, as DNA: TGTGCCAGCAGTCCATACCAGGGGTCGACGGGGGAGCTGTTTTTT. Protein product: CASSPYQGSTGELFF.

This clonotype was found many times. The chain combines TRBV6-1 with TRBJ1-6; D may be TRBD1 (5 bases). From germline, CDR1 is MNHNS and CDR2 SASEGT. CDR3 length: 14 residues. V dropped 8 bases and J dropped 7 bases, with 15 bases sitting between them. CDR3 residues: CASVGRVENSPLHF. In DNA, the CDR3 is TGTGCCAGCGTGGGCAGGGTAGAGAATTCACCCCTCCACTTT.

This clonotype was seen many times. V gene TRBV2 combines with J gene TRBJ1-3; D remains unclear. This CDR3 has 13 residues. V was trimmed by 6 bases and J by 0 bases, leaving 6 bases between them. Per germline, CDR1 SNHLY and CDR2 FYNNEI. For the CDR3, the DNA is TGTGCCAGCAGGTCAAACTCTGGAAACACCATATATTTT. This codes for CASRSNSGNTIYF. Full variable domain (rest looked up from reference TRBV2 and TRBJ1-3): EPEVTQTPSHQVTQMGQEVILRCVPISNHLYFYWYRQILGQKVEFLVSFYNNEISEKSEIFDDQFSVERPDGSNFTLKIRSTKLEDSAMYFCASRSNSGNTIYFGEGSWLTVV.

As regards this clonotype: This clone may be a read error of a much larger clone one base away. This chain uses TRBV3-1 with TRBJ1-1; D not certain. CDR3 size: 13 residues. Germline loops: CDR1 LGHDT, CDR2 YNNKEL (reference sequence). V shed 1 base and J shed 12 bases, with 15 bases lying between them. CDR3 in amino acids: CASSQGRTSKPFF. In DNA, the CDR3 is TGTGCCAGCAGCCAAGGGAGGACGTCTAAACCTTTCTTT.

The chain employs TRBV28 and TRBJ2-1; TRBD2 matches at 11 bases. Germline CDR1 and CDR2: MDHEN and SYDVKM. The trim removed 5 bases at V and 7 bases at J, leaving 7 bases unmatched. The CDR3 loop spans 15 amino acids. The CDR3 spells CASSGTSGRANEQFF. As DNA, the CDR3 is TGTGCCAGCAGTGGGACTAGCGGAAGGGCAAATGAGCAGTTCTTC. Drawing the rest from reference TRBV28 and TRBJ2-1, the complete variable domain is DVKVTQSSRYLVKRTGEKVFLECVQDMDHENMFWYRQDPGLGLRLIYFSYDVKMKEKGDIPEGYSVSREKKERFSLILESASTNQTSMYLCASSGTSGRANEQFFGPGTRLTVL.

This clonotype was seen repeatedly, ten times or more. The chain recombines TRBV10-3 with TRBJ1-1; TRBD1 aligns across 7 bases. The CDR3 spans 13 residues. The V gene's germline CDR1 is ENHRY and CDR2 SYGVKD. Losses at the gene ends were 5 bases for V and 5 bases for J; bases not matched to a gene: 5. Here the CDR3 reads CAISRQGITEAFF. The CDR3 region has the DNA TGTGCCATCAGTAGACAGGGAATTACTGAAGCTTTCTTT.

This clonotype was recorded many times. The CDR3 is CAWSGGGPGPQHF. The CDR3 coding sequence is TGTGCCTGGAGTGGAGGGGGCCCGGGGCCCCAGCATTTT. This sequence joins TRBV30 and TRBJ1-5; TRBD1 aligns across 7 bases. Germline CDR1 GTSNPN, CDR2 SVGIG (reference sequence). J was trimmed by 9 bases and V by 1 base; bases with no gene match: 6. CDR3 size: 13 residues.

This rearrangement joins TRBV29-1 to TRBJ2-3; D may be TRBD1 (6 bases). The length of the CDR3 is 13 residues. V lost 3 bases to trimming and J lost 3 bases, with 10 bases between them. Germline CDR1 reads SQVTM; CDR2 reads ANQGSEA. CDR3 amino acids: CSVDRGRTDTQYF. The DNA of the CDR3 is TGCAGCGTTGACAGGGGACGGACAGATACGCAGTATTTT.